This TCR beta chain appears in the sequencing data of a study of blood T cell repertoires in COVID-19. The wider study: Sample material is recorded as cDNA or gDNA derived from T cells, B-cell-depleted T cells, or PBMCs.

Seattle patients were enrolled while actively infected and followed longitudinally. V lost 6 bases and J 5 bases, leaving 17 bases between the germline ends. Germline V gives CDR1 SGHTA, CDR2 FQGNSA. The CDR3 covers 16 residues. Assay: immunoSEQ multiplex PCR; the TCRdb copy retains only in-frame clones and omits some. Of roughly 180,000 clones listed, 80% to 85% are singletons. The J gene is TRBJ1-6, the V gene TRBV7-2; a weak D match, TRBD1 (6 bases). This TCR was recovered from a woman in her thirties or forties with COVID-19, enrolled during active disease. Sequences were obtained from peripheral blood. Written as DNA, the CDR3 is TGTGCCAGCAGTTCACGCCCAGGACAGAATAATTCACCCCTCCACTTT. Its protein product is CASSSRPGQNNSPLHF. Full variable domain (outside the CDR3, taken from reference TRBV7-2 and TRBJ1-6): GAGVSQSPSNKVTEKGKDVELRCDPISGHTALYWYRQSLGQGLEFLIYFQGNSAPDKSGLPSDRFSAERTGGSVSTLTIQRTQQEDSAVYLCASSSRPGQNNSPLHFGNGTRLTVT.